This T cell receptor (beta chain) was observed in a study of blood T cells in healthy people across ages. Healthy Caucasian individuals from Russia aged 6 to 90 served as donors. Next came a second PCR, run for about 6 to 12 cycles, which used a sample-barcoded 5' primer along with a J-beta primer mix. TCRdb reanalysed the 5' RACE reads using MiXCR and keeps one entry per CDR3 protein. The sample holds more than 500,000 distinct CDR3 sequences; 25% to 30% are singletons and the top ten take approximately 18%. Only a few counts were recorded for this clonotype. CDR1 SQVTM and CDR2 ANQGSEA come from the germline V gene. CDR3 length equals 13 residues. Trimming cost V 5 bases and J 1 base, with 11 bases left between them.

The sample was blood. The receptor was derived from a woman in her seventies in good health. The chain joins TRBV29-1 to TRBJ2-5, with D perhaps TRBD2 (6 bases). This CDR3 is CSVTGVAQETQYF. The CDR3, as DNA: TGCAGCGTTACGGGGGTGGCCCAAGAGACCCAGTACTTC.